The 2 T cell receptor beta chains below all came from one sample that was sequenced in a study of blood T cells in healthy people across ages. Combining a sample-barcoded 5' primer with a J-beta primer mix, a second PCR ran for about 6 to 12 cycles. TCRdb reanalysed the 5' RACE reads using MiXCR and keeps one entry per CDR3 protein. The repertoire holds fewer than 1,000,000 distinct CDR3 sequences, with about half as singletons. Sequencing was carried out using blood. These TCRs come from a man aged 80 or over in good health.

The table lists this clonotype with a few counts. This chain links TRBV7-2 with TRBJ1-4, with a weak D call TRBD1 (6 bases). From germline, CDR1 is SGHTA and CDR2 FQGNSA. CDR3 size: 15 residues. V was shortened by 1 base and J by 8 bases, with 14 bases between the two germline ends. CDR3 region: CASSLVGTPSEKLFF. The CDR3 nucleotides are TGTGCCAGCAGCTTAGTAGGGACACCTAGCGAAAAACTGTTTTTT.

This clonotype occurred a few times. V is TRBV4-2 and J is TRBJ1-1; the match to TRBD1 covers 7 bases. Per germline, CDR1 LGHNA and CDR2 YNFKEQ. The length of the CDR3 is 15 residues. V lost 4 bases to trimming and J lost 5 bases; unmatched junction nucleotides: 10. The CDR3 here is CASSLRQGGDTEAFF. CDR3 nucleotide sequence: TGTGCCAGCAGCCTCCGACAGGGTGGAGATACTGAAGCTTTCTTT.